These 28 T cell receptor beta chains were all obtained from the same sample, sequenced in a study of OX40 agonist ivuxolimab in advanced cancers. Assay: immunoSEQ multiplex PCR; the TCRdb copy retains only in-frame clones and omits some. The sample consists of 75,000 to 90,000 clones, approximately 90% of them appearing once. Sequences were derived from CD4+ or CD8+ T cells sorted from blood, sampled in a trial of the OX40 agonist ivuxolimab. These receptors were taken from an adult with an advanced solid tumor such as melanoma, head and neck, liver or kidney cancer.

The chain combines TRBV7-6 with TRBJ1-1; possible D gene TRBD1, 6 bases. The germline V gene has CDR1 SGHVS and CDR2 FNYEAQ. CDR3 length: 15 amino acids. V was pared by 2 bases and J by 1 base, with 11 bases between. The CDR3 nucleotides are TGTGCCAGCAGCTTAATAGGGGGTTCGAACACTGAAGCTTTCTTT. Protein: CASSLIGGSNTEAFF. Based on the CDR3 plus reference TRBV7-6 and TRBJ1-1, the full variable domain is GAGVSQSPRYKVTKRGQDVALRCDPISGHVSLYWYRQALGQGPEFLTYFNYEAQQDKSGLPNDRFSAERPEGSISTLTIQRTEQRDSAMYRCASSLIGGSNTEAFFGQGTRLTVV.

The CDR3 region is CASSGPTMNTEAFF. CDR3 nucleotides: TGTGCCAGCAGTGGGCCAACGATGAACACTGAAGCTTTCTTT. The chain couples TRBV2 to TRBJ1-1; the D is unclear. Germline V gene lookup returns CDR1 SNHLY and CDR2 FYNNEI. V lost 4 bases and J 0 bases, leaving 9 bases between the germline ends. This CDR3 is 14 amino acids long. The full variable domain, its missing parts supplied by reference TRBV2 and TRBJ1-1, is EPEVTQTPSHQVTQMGQEVILRCVPISNHLYFYWYRQILGQKVEFLVSFYNNEISEKSEIFDDQFSVERPDGSNFTLKIRSTKLEDSAMYFCASSGPTMNTEAFFGQGTRLTVV.

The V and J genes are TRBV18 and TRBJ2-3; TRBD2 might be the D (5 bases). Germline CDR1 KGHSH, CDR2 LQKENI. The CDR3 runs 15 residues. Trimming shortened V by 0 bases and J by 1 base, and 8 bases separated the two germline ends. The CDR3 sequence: CASSPPGSGTDTQYF. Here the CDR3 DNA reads TGTGCCAGCTCACCACCGGGTAGCGGCACAGATACGCAGTATTTT.

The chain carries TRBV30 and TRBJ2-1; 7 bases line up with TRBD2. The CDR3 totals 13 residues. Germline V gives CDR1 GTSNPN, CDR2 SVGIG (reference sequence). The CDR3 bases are TGTTCTGGTTTAGCGGGTGTCTACAATGAGCAGTTCTTC. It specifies CSGLAGVYNEQFF.

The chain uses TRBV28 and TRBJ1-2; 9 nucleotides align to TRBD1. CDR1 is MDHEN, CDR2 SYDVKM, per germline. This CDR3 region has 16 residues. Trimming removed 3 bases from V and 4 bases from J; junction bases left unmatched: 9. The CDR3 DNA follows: TGTGCCAGCAGTTTCCGACAGGGGGGAGCAGGCTATGGCTACACCTTC. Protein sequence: CASSFRQGGAGYGYTF.

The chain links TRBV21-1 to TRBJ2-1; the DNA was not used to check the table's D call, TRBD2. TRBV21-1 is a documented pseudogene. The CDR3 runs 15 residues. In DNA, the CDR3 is TGTGCCACCCCCCCCACGGTTCTCGACTACAATGAGCAGTTCTTC. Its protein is CATPPTVLDYNEQFF.

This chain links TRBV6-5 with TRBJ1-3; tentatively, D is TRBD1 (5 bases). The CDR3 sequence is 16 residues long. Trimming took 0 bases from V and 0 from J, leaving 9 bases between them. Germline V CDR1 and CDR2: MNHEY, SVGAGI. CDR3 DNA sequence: TGTGCCAGCAGTTACTCAAGGGGTTTCTCTGGAAACACCATATATTTT. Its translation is CASSYSRGFSGNTIYF.

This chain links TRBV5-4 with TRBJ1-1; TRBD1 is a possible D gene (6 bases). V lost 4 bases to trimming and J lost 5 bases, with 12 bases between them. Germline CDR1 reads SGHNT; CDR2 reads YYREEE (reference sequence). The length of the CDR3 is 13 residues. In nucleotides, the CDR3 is TGTGCCAGCAGCCCTGACAGGAGGACTGAAGCTTTCTTT. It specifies CASSPDRRTEAFF.

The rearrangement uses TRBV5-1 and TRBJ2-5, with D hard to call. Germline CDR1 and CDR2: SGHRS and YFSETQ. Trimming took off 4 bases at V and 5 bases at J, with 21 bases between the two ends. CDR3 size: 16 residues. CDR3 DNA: TGCGCCAGCAGCGGTAACCCGGGCCCCCAGGCGGAGACCCAGTACTTC. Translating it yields CASSGNPGPQAETQYF.

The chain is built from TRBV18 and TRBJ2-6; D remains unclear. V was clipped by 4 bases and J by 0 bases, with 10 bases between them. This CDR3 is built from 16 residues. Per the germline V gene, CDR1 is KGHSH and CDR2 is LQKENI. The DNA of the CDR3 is TGTGCCAGCTCACGCTCAGCAGTCTCTGGGGCCAACGTCCTGACTTTC. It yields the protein CASSRSAVSGANVLTF.

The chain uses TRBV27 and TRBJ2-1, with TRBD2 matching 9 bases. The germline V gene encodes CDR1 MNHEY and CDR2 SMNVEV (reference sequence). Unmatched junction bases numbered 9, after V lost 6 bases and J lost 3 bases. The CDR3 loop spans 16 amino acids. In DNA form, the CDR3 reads TGTGCCAGCAGCTCCCTCCTAGCGGGACTCTACAATGAGCAGTTCTTC. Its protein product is CASSSLLAGLYNEQFF.

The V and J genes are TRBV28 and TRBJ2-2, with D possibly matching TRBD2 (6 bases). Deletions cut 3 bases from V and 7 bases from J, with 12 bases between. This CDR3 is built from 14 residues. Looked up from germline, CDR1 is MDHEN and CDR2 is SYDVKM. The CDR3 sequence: CASSFPGVNGELFF. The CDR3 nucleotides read TGTGCCAGCAGTTTCCCGGGAGTTAACGGGGAGCTGTTTTTT.

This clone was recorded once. Here the CDR3 DNA reads TGTGCCAGCACAGAAACGGGGGCTACGTACTCCGAGACCCAGTACTTC. Translation: CASTETGATYSETQYF. The chain recombines TRBV7-8 with TRBJ2-5; D is possibly TRBD1 or TRBD2 (6 bases each). V lost 7 bases and J lost 5, with 23 bases in between. The V gene's germline CDR1 is SGHVS and CDR2 FQNEAQ. The CDR3 spans 16 residues.

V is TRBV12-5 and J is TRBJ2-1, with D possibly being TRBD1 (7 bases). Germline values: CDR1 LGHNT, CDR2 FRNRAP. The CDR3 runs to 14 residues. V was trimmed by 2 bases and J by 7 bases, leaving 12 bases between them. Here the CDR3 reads CASGLLPGGNEQFF. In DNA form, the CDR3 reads TGTGCTAGTGGTTTGCTCCCAGGGGGGAATGAGCAGTTCTTC.

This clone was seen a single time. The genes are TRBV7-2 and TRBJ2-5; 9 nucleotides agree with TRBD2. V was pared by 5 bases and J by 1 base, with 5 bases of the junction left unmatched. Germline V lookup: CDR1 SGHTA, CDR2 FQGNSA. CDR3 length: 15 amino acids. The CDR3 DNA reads TGTGCCAGCAGCCGTAGCGGGGGCCCCCAAGAGACCCAGTACTTC. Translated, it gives CASSRSGGPQETQYF.

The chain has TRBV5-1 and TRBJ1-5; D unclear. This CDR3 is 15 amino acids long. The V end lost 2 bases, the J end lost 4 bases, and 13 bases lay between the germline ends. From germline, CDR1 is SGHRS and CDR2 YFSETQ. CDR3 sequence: CASSFIGGPNQPQHF. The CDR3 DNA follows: TGCGCCAGCAGCTTCATAGGAGGCCCTAATCAGCCCCAGCATTTT.

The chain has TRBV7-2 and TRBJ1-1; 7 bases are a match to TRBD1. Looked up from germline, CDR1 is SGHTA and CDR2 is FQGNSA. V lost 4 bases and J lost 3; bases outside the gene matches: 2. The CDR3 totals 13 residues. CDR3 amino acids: CASSSDRYTEAFF. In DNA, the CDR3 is TGTGCCAGCAGCTCGGACAGGTACACTGAAGCTTTCTTT.

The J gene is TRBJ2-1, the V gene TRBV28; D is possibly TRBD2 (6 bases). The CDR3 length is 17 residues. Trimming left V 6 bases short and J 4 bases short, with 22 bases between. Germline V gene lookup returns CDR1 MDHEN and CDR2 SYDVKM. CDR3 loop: CASRHGLTAPSYNEQFF. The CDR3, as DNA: TGTGCCAGCAGACACGGACTAACGGCCCCCTCTTACAATGAGCAGTTCTTC. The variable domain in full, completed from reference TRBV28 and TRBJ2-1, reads DVKVTQSSRYLVKRTGEKVFLECVQDMDHENMFWYRQDPGLGLRLIYFSYDVKMKEKGDIPEGYSVSREKKERFSLILESASTNQTSMYLCASRHGLTAPSYNEQFFGPGTRLTVL.

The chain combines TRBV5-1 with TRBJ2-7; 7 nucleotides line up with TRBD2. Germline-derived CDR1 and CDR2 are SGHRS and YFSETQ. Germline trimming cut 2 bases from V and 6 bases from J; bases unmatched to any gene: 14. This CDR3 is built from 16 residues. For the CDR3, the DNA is TGCGCCAGCAGCTTATGGGGCGGGAGTAGGGCGCGCGAGCAGTACTTC. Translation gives CASSLWGGSRAREQYF. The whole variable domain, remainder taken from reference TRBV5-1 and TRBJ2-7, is KAGVTQTPRYLIKTRGQQVTLSCSPISGHRSVSWYQQTPGQGLQFLFEYFSETQRNKGNFPGRFSGRQFSNSRSEMNVSTLELGDSALYLCASSLWGGSRAREQYFGPGTRLTVT.

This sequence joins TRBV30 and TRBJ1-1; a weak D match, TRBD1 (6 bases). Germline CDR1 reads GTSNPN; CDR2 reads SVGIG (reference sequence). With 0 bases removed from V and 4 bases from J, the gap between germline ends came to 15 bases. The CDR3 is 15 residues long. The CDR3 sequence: CAWSVLGKGGTEAFF. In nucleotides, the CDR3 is TGTGCCTGGAGTGTACTAGGTAAAGGGGGCACTGAAGCTTTCTTT.

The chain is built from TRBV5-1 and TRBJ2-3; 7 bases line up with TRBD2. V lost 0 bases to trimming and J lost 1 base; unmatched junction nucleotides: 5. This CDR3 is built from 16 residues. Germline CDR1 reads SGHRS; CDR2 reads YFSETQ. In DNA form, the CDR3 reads TGCGCCAGCAGCTTGGGCAGGGCGGGGGGCACAGATACGCAGTATTTT. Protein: CASSLGRAGGTDTQYF.

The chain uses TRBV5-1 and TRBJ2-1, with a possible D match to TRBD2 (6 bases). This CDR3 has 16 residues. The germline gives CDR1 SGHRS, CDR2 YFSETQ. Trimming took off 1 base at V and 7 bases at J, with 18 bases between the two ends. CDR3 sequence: CASSLNSASGVNEQFF. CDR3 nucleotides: TGCGCCAGCAGCTTGAATAGTGCGTCGGGGGTGAATGAGCAGTTCTTC.

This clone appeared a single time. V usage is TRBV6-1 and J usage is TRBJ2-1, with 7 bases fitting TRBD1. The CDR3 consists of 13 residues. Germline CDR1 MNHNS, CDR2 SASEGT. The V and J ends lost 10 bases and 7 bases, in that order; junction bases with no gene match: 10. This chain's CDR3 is CATAHRGANEQFF. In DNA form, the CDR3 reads TGTGCCACCGCACACAGGGGAGCAAATGAGCAGTTCTTC.

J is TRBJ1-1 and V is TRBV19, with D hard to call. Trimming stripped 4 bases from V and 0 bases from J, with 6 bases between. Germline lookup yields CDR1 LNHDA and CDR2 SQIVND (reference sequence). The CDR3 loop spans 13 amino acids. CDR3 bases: TGTGCCAGTAGTACCATAGTGAACACTGAAGCTTTCTTT. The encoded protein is CASSTIVNTEAFF.

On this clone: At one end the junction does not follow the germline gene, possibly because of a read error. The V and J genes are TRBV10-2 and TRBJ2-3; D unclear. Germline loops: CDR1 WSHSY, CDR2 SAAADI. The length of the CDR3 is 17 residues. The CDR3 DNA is TGCGCCAGCAGTAAGTCTCGTGTTGGAGCTAGCACAGATACGCAGTATTTT. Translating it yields CASSKSRVGASTDTQYF.

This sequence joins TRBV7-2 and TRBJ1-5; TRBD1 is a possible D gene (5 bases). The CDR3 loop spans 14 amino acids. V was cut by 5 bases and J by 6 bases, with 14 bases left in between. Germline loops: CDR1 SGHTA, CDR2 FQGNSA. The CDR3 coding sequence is TGTGCCAGCAGCCGCGGGGAGGGGAGTCAGCCCCAGCATTTT. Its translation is CASSRGEGSQPQHF.

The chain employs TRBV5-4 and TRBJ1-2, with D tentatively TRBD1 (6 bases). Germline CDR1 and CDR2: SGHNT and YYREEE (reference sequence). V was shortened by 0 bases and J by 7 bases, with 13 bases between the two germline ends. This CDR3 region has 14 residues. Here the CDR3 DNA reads TGTGCCAGCAGCTTGGTGACGGGGGCCCGTGGCTACACCTTC. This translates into CASSLVTGARGYTF.

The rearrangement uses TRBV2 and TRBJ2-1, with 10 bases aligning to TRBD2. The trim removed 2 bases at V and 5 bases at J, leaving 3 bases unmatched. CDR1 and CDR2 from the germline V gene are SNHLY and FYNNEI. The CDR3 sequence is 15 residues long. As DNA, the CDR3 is TGTGCCAGCAGTGAAAGGCTAGCGGGGGACAATGAGCAGTTCTTC. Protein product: CASSERLAGDNEQFF.